This entry concerns a single T cell receptor (beta chain). Its antigen remains unknown. CD45RO-negative, CCR7-positively selected cells formed the naive CD8 fraction, excluding terminally differentiated effector memory CD45RA+ cells. CDR1 is SGHNT and CDR2 is YYREEE in the germline V gene (reference sequence). CDR3 length: 14 residues. With 4 bases clipped from V and 9 bases from J, the junction kept 9 bases outside the gene matches. The authors distributed each subset's genomic DNA evenly over several immunoSEQ plates. Using immunoSEQ multiplex PCR, the repertoire was profiled, and TCRdb retains in-frame clones only, with some absent. The sample records about 800,000 clones, 96% being singletons. The entry originates in a study of shared clonotypes between healthy human individuals. General observations from the study: The sole specimen, blood, was sampled, and tissue repertoires likely differ. Clonotypes that were shared across four donors made up around 5% of naive CD4 clonotypes.

Sequenced sample: naive CD8+ T cells sorted from blood. The clonotype was recovered from a man aged 30 to 45 in good health. The chain combines TRBV5-4 with TRBJ2-1; 8 positions agree with TRBD2. DNA for the CDR3: TGTGCCAGCAGCCTGACGAGGACTAGCAGTGAGCAGTTCTTC. This codes for CASSLTRTSSEQFF.